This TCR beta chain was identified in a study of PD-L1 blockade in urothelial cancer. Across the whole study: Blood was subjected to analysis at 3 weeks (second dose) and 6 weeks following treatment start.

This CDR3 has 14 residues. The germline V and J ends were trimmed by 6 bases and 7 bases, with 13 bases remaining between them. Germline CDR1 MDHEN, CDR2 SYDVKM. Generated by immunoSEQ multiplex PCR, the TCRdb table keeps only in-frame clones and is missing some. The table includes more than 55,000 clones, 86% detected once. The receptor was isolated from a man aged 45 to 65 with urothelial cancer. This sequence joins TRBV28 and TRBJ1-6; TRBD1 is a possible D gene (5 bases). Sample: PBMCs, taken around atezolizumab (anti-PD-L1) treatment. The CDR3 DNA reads TGTGCCAGCAGCCGCGGGGGGGAGAATTCACCCCTCCACTTT. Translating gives CASSRGGENSPLHF.